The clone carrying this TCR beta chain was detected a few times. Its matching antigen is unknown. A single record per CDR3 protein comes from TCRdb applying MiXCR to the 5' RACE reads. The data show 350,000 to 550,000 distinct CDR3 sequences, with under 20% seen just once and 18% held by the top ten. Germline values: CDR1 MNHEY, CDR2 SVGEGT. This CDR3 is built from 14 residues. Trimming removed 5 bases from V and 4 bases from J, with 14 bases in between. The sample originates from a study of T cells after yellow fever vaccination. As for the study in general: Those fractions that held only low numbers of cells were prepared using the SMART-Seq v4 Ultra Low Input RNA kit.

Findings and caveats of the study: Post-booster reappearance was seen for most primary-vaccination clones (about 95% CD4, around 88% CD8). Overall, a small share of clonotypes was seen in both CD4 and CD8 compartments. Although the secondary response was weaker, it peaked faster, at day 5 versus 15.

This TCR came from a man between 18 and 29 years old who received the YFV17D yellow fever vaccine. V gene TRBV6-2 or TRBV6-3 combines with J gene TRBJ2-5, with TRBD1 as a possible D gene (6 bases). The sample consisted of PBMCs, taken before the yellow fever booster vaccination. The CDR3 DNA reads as TGTGCCAGCAGTGCCGGGACATTTCCAGAGACCCAGTACTTC. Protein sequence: CASSAGTFPETQYF.